The clone carrying this TCR beta chain was seen repeatedly, ten times or more. The assay was immunoSEQ multiplex PCR, and TCRdb's table has in-frame clones only and misses some. The sample lists around 100,000 clones, just under 85% occurring once. These data come from a study of blood T cell repertoires in COVID-19. The V end was cut by 2 bases, the J end by 2 bases, with 16 bases between. The CDR3 is made up of 17 amino acids. CDR1 is MGHRA and CDR2 is YSYEKL in the germline V gene. This sequence was found in a man in his fifties with active or convalescent COVID-19. Sequenced input: peripheral blood. This chain connects TRBV4-1 to TRBJ1-5; D remains unclear. The CDR3, as DNA: TGCGCCAGCAGCCAAAACCCCGACACTTGGGGCAATCAGCCCCAGCATTTT. It encodes CASSQNPDTWGNQPQHF.